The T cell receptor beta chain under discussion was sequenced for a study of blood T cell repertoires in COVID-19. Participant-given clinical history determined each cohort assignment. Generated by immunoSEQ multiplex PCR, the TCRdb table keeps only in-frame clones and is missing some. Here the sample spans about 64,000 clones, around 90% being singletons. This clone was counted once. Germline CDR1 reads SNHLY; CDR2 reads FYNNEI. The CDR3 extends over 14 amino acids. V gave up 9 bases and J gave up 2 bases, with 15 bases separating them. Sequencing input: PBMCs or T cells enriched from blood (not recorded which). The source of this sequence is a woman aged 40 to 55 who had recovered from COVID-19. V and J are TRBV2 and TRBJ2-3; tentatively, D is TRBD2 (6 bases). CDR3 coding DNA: TGTGCCAGTAGACCGGGACTGCACACAGATACGCAGTATTTT. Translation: CASRPGLHTDTQYF.